Detailed here is one T cell receptor beta chain. The method was immunoSEQ multiplex PCR; TCRdb's version includes in-frame clones alone and lacks a portion of them. The table has 100,000 to 150,000 clones, about 89% seen once; the top ten hold less than 5.5%. This sample was included in a study of blood T cell repertoires in COVID-19. Study in general: Both acute and convalescent COVID-19 samples were obtained from the United States, Italy and Spain. From T cells, B-cell-depleted T cells, or PBMCs came the material, which was cDNA or gDNA.

The sequence came from a man in his sixties with COVID-19, enrolled during active disease. The sequenced sample consisted of peripheral blood.

CDR3: CASSLNVLRGTDTQYF. Written as DNA, the CDR3 is TGTGCCAGCAGCTTGAATGTACTGAGAGGCACAGATACGCAGTATTTT. The chain has TRBV5-4 and TRBJ2-3; D gene unclear. V was trimmed by 1 base and J by 1 base, leaving 13 bases between them. The CDR3 is 16 amino acids. Germline CDR1 and CDR2: SGHNT and YYREEE (reference sequence).